A selection of T cell receptor beta chains follows, all from one sample in a study of radiation and T cells in renal cell carcinoma. Libraries were prepared by immunoSEQ multiplex PCR; TCRdb keeps only in-frame clonotypes and omits some of them. The repertoire holds around 8,600 clones, approximately 65% seen once, with over 35% in the top ten. The material sequenced was tumor tissue, taken from a patient whose treatment was nephrectomy without radiotherapy. The source is a woman aged 70-85 years with renal cell carcinoma. CDR3s include the opening cysteine and the closing phenylalanine or tryptophan. D genes are given only for firm matches. Clone size, where shown, is once, few, many, or a class for clones that have expanded.

v_call	j_call	clone_size	d_call	cdr3_nt	cdr3_aa
TRBV5-6	TRBJ2-2	.	TRBD1	TGTGCCAGCAGCTTGATACAGGGGGACACCGGGGAGCTGTTTTTT	CASSLIQGDTGELFF
TRBV19	TRBJ2-4	few	.	TGTGCCAGTGGGAGACAGAGCGACAAAAACATTCAGTACTTC	CASGRQSDKNIQYF
TRBV4-1	TRBJ1-5	.	TRBD1	TGCGCCAGCAGCCCCGGGACAGGGGATTTTGGCAATCAGCCCCAGCATTTT	CASSPGTGDFGNQPQHF
TRBV12-5	TRBJ2-3	.	TRBD2	TGTGCTAGTGGTTTGGCGGGACTAGCGGGGCTCACAGATACGCAGTATTTT	CASGLAGLAGLTDTQYF
TRBV14	TRBJ1-4	.	.	TGTGCCAGCAGCCAAGGAGGGAGTCTTAATGAAAAACTGTTTTTT	CASSQGGSLNEKLFF
TRBV11-2	TRBJ1-2	.	.	TGTGCCAGCAGTCAAATGATTAACTATGGCTACACCTTC	CASSQMINYGYTF
TRBV6-6	TRBJ1-2	.	.	TGTGCCAGCAGTAGCCCCCGGGAGCTTAACTATGGCTACACCTTC	CASSSPRELNYGYTF
TRBV11-2	TRBJ2-1	.	TRBD2	TGTGCCAGCAGCCCCAGCGGGGGGATAAATGAGCAGTTCTTC	CASSPSGGINEQFF
TRBV6-4	TRBJ2-1	.	TRBD1	TGTGCCAGCAGTGCCACAGACAGGGGATCATACAATGAGCAGTTCTTC	CASSATDRGSYNEQFF
TRBV4-2	TRBJ2-1	.	.	TGTGCCAGCAGCCAAGATCCCGCGGGCCCTAGTTCCTACAATGAGCAGTTCTTC	CASSQDPAGPSSYNEQFF
TRBV7-2	TRBJ2-2	.	.	TGTGCCAGCACGGGGGGCCTGAACACCGGGGAGCTGTTTTTT	CASTGGLNTGELFF
TRBV9	TRBJ1-3	few	.	TGTGCCAGCAGCGCCTACAGGGGAAACACCATATATTTT	CASSAYRGNTIYF
TRBV5-4	TRBJ2-1	.	.	TGTGCCAGCAGCTTGGCCGGTTCTAGGGGGTCCTACAATGAGCAGTTCTTC	CASSLAGSRGSYNEQFF
TRBV5-4	TRBJ1-1	.	TRBD1	TGTGCCAGCAGCTCCGGGACAGGGGGCCCTGAAGCTTTCTTT	CASSSGTGGPEAFF
TRBV9	TRBJ2-2	few	TRBD1	TGTGCCAGCAGCCCACGACAGGGCACCGGGGAGCTGTTTTTT	CASSPRQGTGELFF
TRBV15	TRBJ2-5	.	.	TGTGCCACCAGCAGAGTGGGGGAGGAGACCCAGTACTTC	CATSRVGEETQYF
TRBV6-5	TRBJ1-2	.	TRBD1	TGTGCCAGCAGACTGGGACAGGGAGTCTATGGCTACACCTTC	CASRLGQGVYGYTF
TRBV10-1	TRBJ1-4	few	.	TGCGCCAGCAGTGACAGGGGAGCGGGAGAAAAACTGTTTTTT	CASSDRGAGEKLFF
TRBV30	TRBJ1-1	.	.	TGTGCCTGGGACCTACTCGGGCGGGAGACTGAAGCTTTCTTT	CAWDLLGRETEAFF
TRBV11-2	TRBJ1-1	few	.	TGTGCCAGCAGCCTCAGGGGTGGCACTGAAGCTTTCTTT	CASSLRGGTEAFF
TRBV7-3	TRBJ2-2	few	.	TGTGCCAGCAGCTTAACTAGCGGGAACACCGGGGAGCTGTTTTTT	CASSLTSGNTGELFF
TRBV2	TRBJ1-2	.	.	TGTGCCAGCTCCACCGGGACGCAGGCTAACTATGGCTACACCTTC	CASSTGTQANYGYTF
TRBV15	TRBJ2-6	.	.	TGTGCCACCAGCCACTTCCCGGGGCTGAGCTCTGGGGCCAACGTCCTGACTTTC	CATSHFPGLSSGANVLTF
TRBV2	TRBJ1-5	.	.	TGTGCCAGCAGTCAGAGTATGAATCAGCCCCAGCATTTT	CASSQSMNQPQHF
TRBV6-5	TRBJ2-2	.	.	TGTGCCAGCAGCCACACCGGGGAGCTGTTTTTT	CASSHTGELFF
TRBV4-2	TRBJ1-4	.	.	TGTGCCAGCAGCCAAGATCCCCGTCCAACTAATGAAAAACTGTTTTTT	CASSQDPRPTNEKLFF
TRBV9	TRBJ1-2	.	.	TGTGCCAGCAGCGCCTCGGGGGGCGCCCCGACCAACTATGGCTACACCTTC	CASSASGGAPTNYGYTF
TRBV5-1	TRBJ2-3	.	.	TGCGCCAGCAGCTTGGGGGGGTCTAGCACGAATACGCAGTATTTT	CASSLGGSSTNTQYF
TRBV19	TRBJ1-5	.	.	TGTGCCAGTAGTCCCGGGGGGAACCAGCCCCAGCATTTT	CASSPGGNQPQHF
TRBV19	TRBJ2-3	.	TRBD2	TGTGCCAGTTCGCGGGGGGACACAGATACGCAGTATTTT	CASSRGDTDTQYF
TRBV4-1	TRBJ2-7	.	TRBD2	TGCGCCAGCAGCCAAGAAAACGGGGCTAGCGGGGGGCGCAGTCCAACCTACGAGCAGTACTTC	CASSQENGASGGRSPTYEQYF
TRBV5-4	TRBJ1-6	few	.	TGTGCCAGCAGCATCGGGACAATCAATTCACCCCTCCACTTT	CASSIGTINSPLHF
TRBV5-6	TRBJ2-7	once	TRBD2	TGTGCCAGCAGCAGGAGGACGGAGCGGGGGGGCCAGGAGCAGTACTTC	CASSRRTERGGQEQYF
TRBV6-1	TRBJ1-2	.	.	TGTGCCAGCAGAGAGGGACTTTTTAACTATGGCTACACCTTC	CASREGLFNYGYTF
TRBV6-4	TRBJ2-1	.	.	TGTGCCAGCAGTGACTCGAATGACTACAATGAGCAGTTCTTC	CASSDSNDYNEQFF
TRBV15	TRBJ2-5	.	TRBD2	TGTGCCACCAGCCGCCGTTTAGCGGGGAAAGAGACCCAGTACTTC	CATSRRLAGKETQYF
TRBV19	TRBJ1-1	.	.	TGTGCCAGTAGTCCCGGGTTAAGATTGACTGAAGCTTTCTTT	CASSPGLRLTEAFF
TRBV5-1	TRBJ1-4	.	.	TGCGCCAGCAGCTTGGCCGGGGGATCGGGTGAAAAACTGTTTTTT	CASSLAGGSGEKLFF
TRBV28	TRBJ1-5	once	.	TGTGCCAGCAGTCCTCGGGGGGAAGGGGGCAATCAGCCCCAGCATTTT	CASSPRGEGGNQPQHF
TRBV2	TRBJ2-1	.	TRBD2	TGTGCCAGCAAAAGGACTAGCGGGGGCCATGAGCAGTTCTTC	CASKRTSGGHEQFF
TRBV6-1	TRBJ1-2	.	.	TGTGCCAGCAGTGAAGGCTTAGGGTCTACGAACTATGGCTACACCTTC	CASSEGLGSTNYGYTF
TRBV9	TRBJ1-1	.	.	TGTGCCAGCAGCCCCTGGGAGGGCGCGGCGAACACTGAAGCTTTCTTT	CASSPWEGAANTEAFF
TRBV2	TRBJ1-6	few	TRBD1	TGTGCCAGCAGAACCGGGACAGCTAATTCACCCCTCCACTTT	CASRTGTANSPLHF
TRBV6-5	TRBJ2-7	.	.	TGTGCCAGCAGTTACCAGAGAACCTACGAGCAGTACTTC	CASSYQRTYEQYF
TRBV6-7	TRBJ1-3	.	.	TGTGCCAGCAGTTATTCAGGGCCTCTGGGGAACACCATATATTTT	CASSYSGPLGNTIYF
TRBV15	TRBJ1-4	once	.	TGTGCCACCAGCAGACTAAGGACAGTGAATAATGAAAAACTGTTTTTT	CATSRLRTVNNEKLFF
TRBV6-1	TRBJ1-1	.	.	TGTGCCAGCAGTGAGGGGCAGGGCGGCACTGAAGCTTTCTTT	CASSEGQGGTEAFF